Only a few counts were recorded for the clone carrying this T cell receptor beta chain. The data were obtained in a study of blood T cell repertoires in COVID-19. Study-level background: Donors in the United States, Italy and Spain gave samples during acute or convalescent COVID-19. Sample material is recorded as cDNA or gDNA derived from T cells, B-cell-depleted T cells, or PBMCs.

Source study methods: The authors estimated nucleated cell counts from reference gene primer amplification. The data were produced by immunoSEQ multiplex PCR, yet TCRdb's version contains in-frame clones alone and is incomplete. Clonal size and the V and J genes are those of that table, whereas D and trimming came from the DNA. This table has some 180,000 clones, 75% to 90% appearing once. The participants were between about 18 and 90 years old and came from about two dozen US areas. The source material was PBMCs or T cells enriched from blood (not recorded which). The origin of this receptor is a man aged 35-49 years who had recovered from COVID-19.

This chain's CDR3 is CASSYRTGMGGYTF. The CDR3 DNA follows: TGTGCCAGCAGTTACCGGACAGGGATGGGTGGCTACACCTTC. The chain has TRBV6-5 and TRBJ1-2; 8 bases line up with TRBD1. Germline V gives CDR1 MNHEY, CDR2 SVGAGI. The CDR3 totals 14 residues. V gave up 2 bases and J gave up 7 bases; unmatched junction bases: 6.